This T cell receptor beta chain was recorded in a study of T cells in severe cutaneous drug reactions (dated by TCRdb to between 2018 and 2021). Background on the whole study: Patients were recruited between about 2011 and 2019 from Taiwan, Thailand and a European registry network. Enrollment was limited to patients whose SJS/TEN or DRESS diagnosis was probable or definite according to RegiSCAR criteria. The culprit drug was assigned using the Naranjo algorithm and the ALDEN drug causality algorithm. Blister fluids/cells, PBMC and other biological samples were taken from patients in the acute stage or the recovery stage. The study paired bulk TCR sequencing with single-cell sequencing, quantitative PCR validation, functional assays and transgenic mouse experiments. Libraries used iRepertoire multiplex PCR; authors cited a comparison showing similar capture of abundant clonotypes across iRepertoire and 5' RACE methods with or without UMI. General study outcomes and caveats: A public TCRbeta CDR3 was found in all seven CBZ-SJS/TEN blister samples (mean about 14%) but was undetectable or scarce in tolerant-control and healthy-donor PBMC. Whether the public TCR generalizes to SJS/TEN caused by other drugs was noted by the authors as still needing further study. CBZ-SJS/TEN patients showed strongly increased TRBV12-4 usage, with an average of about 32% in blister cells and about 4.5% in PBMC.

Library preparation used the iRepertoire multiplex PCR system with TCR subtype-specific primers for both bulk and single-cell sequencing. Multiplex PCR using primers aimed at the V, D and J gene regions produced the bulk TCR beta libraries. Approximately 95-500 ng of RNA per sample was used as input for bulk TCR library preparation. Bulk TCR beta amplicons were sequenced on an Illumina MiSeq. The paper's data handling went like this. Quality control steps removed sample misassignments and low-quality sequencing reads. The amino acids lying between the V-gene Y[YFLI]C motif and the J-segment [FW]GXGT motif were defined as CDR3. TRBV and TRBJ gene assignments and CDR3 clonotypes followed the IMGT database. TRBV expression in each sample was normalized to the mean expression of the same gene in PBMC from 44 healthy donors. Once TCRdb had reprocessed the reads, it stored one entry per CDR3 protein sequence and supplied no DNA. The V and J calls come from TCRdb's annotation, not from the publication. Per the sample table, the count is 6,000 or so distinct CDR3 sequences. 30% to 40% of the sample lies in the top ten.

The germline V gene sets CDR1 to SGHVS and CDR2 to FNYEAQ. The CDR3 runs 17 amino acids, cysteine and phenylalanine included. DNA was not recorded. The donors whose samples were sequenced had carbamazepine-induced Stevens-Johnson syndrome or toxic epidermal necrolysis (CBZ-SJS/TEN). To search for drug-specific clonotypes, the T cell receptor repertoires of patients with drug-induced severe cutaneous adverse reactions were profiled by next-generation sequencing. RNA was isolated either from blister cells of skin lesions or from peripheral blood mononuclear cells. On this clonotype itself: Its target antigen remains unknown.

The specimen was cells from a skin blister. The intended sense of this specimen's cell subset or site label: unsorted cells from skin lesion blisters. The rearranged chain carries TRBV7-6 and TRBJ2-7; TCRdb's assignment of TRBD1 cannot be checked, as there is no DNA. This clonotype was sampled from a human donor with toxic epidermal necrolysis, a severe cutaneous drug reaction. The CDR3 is CASSLDLGQGIPYEQYF.